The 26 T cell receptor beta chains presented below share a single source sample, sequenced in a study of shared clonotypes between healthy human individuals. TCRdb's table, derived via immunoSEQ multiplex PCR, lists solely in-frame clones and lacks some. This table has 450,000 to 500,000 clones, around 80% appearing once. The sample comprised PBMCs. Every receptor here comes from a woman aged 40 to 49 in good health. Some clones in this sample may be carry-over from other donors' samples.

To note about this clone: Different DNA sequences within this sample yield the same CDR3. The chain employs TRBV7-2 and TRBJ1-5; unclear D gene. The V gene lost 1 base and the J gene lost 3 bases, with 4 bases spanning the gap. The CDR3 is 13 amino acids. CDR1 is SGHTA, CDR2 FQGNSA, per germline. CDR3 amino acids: CASSLDYNQPQHF. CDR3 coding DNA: TGTGCCAGCAGCTTAGATTACAATCAGCCCCAGCATTTT.

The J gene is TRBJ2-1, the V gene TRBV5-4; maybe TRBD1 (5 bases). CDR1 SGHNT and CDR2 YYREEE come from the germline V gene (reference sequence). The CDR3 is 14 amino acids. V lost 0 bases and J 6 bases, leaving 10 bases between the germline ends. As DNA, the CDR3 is TGTGCCAGCAGCTTGGGCTCTCAGGGCAATGAGCAGTTCTTC. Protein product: CASSLGSQGNEQFF. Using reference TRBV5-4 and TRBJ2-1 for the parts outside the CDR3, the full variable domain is ETGVTQSPTHLIKTRGQQVTLRCSSQSGHNTVSWYQQALGQGPQFIFQYYREEENGRGNFPPRFSGLQFPNYSSELNVNALELDDSALYLCASSLGSQGNEQFFGPGTRLTVL.

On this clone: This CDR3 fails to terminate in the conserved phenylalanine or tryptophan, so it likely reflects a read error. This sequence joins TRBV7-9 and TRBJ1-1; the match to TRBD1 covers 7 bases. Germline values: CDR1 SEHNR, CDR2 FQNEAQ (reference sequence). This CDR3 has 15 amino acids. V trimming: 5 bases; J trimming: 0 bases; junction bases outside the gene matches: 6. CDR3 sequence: CASSNWDRLNTEAFL. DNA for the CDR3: TGTGCCAGCAGCAACTGGGACAGATTGAACACTGAAGCTTTCCTT.

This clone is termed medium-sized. The CDR3 DNA reads TGTGCCAGCAGCTGGACTAGCGGGAACACCGGGGAGCTGTTTTTT. Encoded protein: CASSWTSGNTGELFF. This chain links TRBV5-5 with TRBJ2-2; the match to TRBD2 covers 10 bases. Trimming took 3 bases from V and 1 from J; bases not matched to a gene: 0. The CDR3 sequence is 15 residues long. Germline lookup yields CDR1 SGHKS and CDR2 YYEKEE (reference sequence).

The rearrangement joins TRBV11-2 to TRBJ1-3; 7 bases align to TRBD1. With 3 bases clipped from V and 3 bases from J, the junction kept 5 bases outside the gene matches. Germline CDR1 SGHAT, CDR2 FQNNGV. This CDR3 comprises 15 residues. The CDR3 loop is CASSLWAGGGNTIYF. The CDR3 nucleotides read TGTGCCAGCAGCTTGTGGGCAGGGGGTGGAAACACCATATATTTT.

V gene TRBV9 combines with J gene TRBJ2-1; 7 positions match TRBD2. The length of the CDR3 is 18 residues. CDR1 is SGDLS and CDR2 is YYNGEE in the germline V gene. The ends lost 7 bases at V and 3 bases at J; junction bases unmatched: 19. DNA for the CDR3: TGTGCCAGCTCCGAGGGGCTAGCGGAAACACTTGGCTACAATGAGCAGTTCTTC. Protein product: CASSEGLAETLGYNEQFF.

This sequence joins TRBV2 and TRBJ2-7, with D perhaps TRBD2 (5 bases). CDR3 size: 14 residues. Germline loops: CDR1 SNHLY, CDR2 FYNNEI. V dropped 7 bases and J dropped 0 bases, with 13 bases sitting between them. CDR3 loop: CASKPLGNSYEQYF. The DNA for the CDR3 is TGTGCCAGCAAGCCCCTCGGGAACTCCTACGAGCAGTACTTC. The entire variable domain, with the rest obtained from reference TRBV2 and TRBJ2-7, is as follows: EPEVTQTPSHQVTQMGQEVILRCVPISNHLYFYWYRQILGQKVEFLVSFYNNEISEKSEIFDDQFSVERPDGSNFTLKIRSTKLEDSAMYFCASKPLGNSYEQYFGPGTRLTVT.

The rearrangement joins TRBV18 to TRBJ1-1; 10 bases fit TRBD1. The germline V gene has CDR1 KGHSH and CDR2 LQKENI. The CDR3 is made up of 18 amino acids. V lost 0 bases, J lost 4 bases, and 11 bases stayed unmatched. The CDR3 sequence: CASSPPDRGLGTGTEAFF. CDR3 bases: TGTGCCAGCTCACCACCCGACAGGGGGCTGGGTACGGGCACTGAAGCTTTCTTT.

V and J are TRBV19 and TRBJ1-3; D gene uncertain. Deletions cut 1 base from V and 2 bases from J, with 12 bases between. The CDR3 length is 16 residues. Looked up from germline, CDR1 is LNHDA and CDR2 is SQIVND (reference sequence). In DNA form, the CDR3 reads TGTGCCAGTAGTATAGGCACGCCCTTAGCTGGAAACACCATATATTTT. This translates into CASSIGTPLAGNTIYF.

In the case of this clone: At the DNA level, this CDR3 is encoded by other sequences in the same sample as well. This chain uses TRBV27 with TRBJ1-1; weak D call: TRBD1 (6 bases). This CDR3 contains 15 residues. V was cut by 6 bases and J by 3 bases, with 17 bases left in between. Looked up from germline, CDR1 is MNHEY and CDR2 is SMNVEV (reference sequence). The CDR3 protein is CASRTGAEGDTEAFF. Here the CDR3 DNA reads TGTGCCAGCAGGACGGGGGCGGAGGGGGACACTGAAGCTTTCTTT.

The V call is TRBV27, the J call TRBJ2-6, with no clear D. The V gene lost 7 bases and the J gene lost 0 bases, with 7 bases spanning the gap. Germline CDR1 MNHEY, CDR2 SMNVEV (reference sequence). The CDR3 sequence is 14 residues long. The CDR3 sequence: CASMGRSGANVLTF. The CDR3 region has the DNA TGTGCCAGCATGGGCCGCTCTGGGGCCAACGTCCTGACTTTC.

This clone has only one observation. The CDR3: CASSLPPGGYGNTIYF. The CDR3 DNA reads as TGTGCCAGCAGCCTACCCCCAGGGGGCTATGGAAACACCATATATTTT. The V gene is TRBV28, the J gene TRBJ1-3; TRBD1 agrees at 8 bases. CDR1 and CDR2 (germline): MDHEN, SYDVKM. The CDR3 is 16 amino acids. The ends lost 6 bases at V and 3 bases at J; junction bases unmatched: 10.

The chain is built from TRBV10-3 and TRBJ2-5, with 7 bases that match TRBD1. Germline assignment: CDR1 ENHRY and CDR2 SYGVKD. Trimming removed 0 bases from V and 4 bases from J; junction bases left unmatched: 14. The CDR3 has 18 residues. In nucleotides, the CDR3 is TGTGCCATCAGTGAGTCAGGGACAGACACTAGTTTGGGAGAGACCCAGTACTTC. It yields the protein CAISESGTDTSLGETQYF.

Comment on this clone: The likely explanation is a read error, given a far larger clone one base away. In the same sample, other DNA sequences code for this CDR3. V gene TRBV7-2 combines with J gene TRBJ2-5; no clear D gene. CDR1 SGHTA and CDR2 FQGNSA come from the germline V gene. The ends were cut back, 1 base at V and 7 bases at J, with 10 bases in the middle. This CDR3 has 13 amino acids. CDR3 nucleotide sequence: TGTGCCAGCAGCTTAGAAGGGCTGGCGACCCAGTACTTC. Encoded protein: CASSLEGLATQYF.

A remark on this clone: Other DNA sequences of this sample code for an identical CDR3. CDR3 nucleotides: TGCGCCAGCAGCTCGCCTTACGAGCAGTACTTC. Translated, it gives CASSSPYEQYF. This sequence joins TRBV5-1 and TRBJ2-7; D ambiguous. V dropped 3 bases and J dropped 4 bases, with 5 bases sitting between them. Looked up from germline, CDR1 is SGHRS and CDR2 is YFSETQ. CDR3 length equals 11 residues.

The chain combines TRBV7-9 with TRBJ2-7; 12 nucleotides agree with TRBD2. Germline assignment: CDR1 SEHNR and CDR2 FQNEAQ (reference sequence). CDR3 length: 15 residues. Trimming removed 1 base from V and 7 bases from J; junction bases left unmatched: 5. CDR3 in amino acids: CASSLGTSGVGEQYF. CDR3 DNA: TGTGCCAGCAGCTTAGGGACTAGCGGGGTTGGGGAGCAGTACTTC.

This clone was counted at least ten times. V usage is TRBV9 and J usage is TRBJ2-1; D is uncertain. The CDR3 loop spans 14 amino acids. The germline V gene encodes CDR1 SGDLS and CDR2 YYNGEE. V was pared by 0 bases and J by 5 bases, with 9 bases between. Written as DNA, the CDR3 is TGTGCCAGCAGCGTAGCTTGGGTGGACAATGAGCAGTTCTTC. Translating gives CASSVAWVDNEQFF. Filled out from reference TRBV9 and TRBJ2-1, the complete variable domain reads DSGVTQTPKHLITATGQRVTLRCSPRSGDLSVYWYQQSLDQGLQFLIQYYNGEERAKGNILERFSAQQFPDLHSELNLSSLELGDSALYFCASSVAWVDNEQFFGPGTRLTVL.

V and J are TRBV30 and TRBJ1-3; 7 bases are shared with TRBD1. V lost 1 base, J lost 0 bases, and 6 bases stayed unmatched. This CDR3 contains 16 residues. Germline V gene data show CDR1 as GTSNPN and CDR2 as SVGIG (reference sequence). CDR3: CAWSGGTAFSGNTIYF. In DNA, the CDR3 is TGTGCCTGGAGTGGAGGGACAGCCTTCTCTGGAAACACCATATATTTT.

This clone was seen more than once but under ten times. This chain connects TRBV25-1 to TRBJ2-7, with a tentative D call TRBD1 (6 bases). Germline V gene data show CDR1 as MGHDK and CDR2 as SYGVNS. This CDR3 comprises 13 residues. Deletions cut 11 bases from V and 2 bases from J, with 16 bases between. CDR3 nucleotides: TGTGCCGGGGGCAGGGGTCCCCCCTACGAGCAGTACTTC. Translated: CAGGRGPPYEQYF.

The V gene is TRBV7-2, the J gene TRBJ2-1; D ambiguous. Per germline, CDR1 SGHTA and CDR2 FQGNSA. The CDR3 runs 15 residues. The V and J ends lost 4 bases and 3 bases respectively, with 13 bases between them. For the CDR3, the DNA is TGTGCCAGCAGCTCGGATAGCCGAAGCTACAATGAGCAGTTCTTC. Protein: CASSSDSRSYNEQFF.

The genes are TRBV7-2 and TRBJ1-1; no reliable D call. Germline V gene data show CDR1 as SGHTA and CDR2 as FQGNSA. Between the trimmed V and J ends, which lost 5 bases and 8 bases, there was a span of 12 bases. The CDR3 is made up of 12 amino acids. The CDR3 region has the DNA TGTGCCAGCAGCCCAAGAGCCCGCGAAGCTTTCTTT. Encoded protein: CASSPRAREAFF.

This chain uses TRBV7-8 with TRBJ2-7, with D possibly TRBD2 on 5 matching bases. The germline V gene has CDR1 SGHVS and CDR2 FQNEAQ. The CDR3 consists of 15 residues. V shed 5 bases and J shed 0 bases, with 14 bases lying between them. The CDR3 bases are TGTGCCAGCAGCACCAAGGCAGCGGCCTCCTACGAGCAGTACTTC. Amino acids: CASSTKAAASYEQYF.

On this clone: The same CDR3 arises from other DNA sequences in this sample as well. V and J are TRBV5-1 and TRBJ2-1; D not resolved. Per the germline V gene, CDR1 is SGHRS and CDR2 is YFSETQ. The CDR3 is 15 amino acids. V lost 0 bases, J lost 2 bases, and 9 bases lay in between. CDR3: CASSLGGRTYNEQFF. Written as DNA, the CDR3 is TGCGCCAGCAGCTTGGGGGGAAGGACCTACAATGAGCAGTTCTTC.

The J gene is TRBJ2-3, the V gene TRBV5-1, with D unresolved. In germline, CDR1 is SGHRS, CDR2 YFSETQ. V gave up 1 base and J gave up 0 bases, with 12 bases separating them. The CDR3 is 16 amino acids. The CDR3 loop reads CASSLYGGWSTDTQYF. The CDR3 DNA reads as TGCGCCAGCAGCTTGTACGGTGGGTGGAGCACAGATACGCAGTATTTT.

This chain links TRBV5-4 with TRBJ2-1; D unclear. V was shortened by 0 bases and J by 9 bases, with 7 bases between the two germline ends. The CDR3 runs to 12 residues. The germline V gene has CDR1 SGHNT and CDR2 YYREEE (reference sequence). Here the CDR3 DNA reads TGTGCCAGCAGCTTGGATTCGGGTGAGCAGTTCTTC. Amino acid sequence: CASSLDSGEQFF. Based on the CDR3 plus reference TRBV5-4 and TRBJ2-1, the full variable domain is ETGVTQSPTHLIKTRGQQVTLRCSSQSGHNTVSWYQQALGQGPQFIFQYYREEENGRGNFPPRFSGLQFPNYSSELNVNALELDDSALYLCASSLDSGEQFFGPGTRLTVL.

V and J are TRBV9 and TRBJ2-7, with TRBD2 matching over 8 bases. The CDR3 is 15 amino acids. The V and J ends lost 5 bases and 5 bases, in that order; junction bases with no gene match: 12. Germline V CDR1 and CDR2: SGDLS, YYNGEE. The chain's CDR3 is CASSPLGRGVHEQYF. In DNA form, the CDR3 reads TGTGCCAGCAGTCCTCTCGGGAGGGGGGTCCACGAGCAGTACTTC.